These T cell receptor beta chains were read from a single sample in a study of T cell changes during pregnancy in multiple sclerosis. Profiling relied on immunoSEQ multiplex PCR, and the TCRdb table lists in-frame clones only, not all of them. The table lists around 50,000 clones, 80% to 95% of them singletons, with around 0.49% in the top ten. Sequenced here: CD4+ T cells from peripheral blood mononuclear cells, sampled in the third trimester of pregnancy. The receptors stem from a female donor with multiple sclerosis, enrolled in a pregnancy study. Both conserved end residues are part of each CDR3. Each record gives: J gene, D gene, clone size, V gene, CDR3 length, CDR3 protein, CDR3 DNA. A D gene is named only where the DNA matches it firmly. Not every row has a clone size; where given, it reads once, few, many or a size class.

j_gene: TRBJ2-7; d_gene: .; abundance: .; v_gene: TRBV2; len: 15; CDR3aa: CASGVPEEGGYEQYF; CDR3nt: TGTGCCAGCGGAGTACCGGAAGAAGGTGGCTACGAGCAGTACTTC
j_gene: TRBJ2-3; d_gene: TRBD1; abundance: .; v_gene: TRBV7-8; len: 16; CDR3aa: CASRLSGTGGRDTQYF; CDR3nt: TGTGCCAGCAGGCTGAGCGGGACAGGGGGGAGAGATACGCAGTATTTT
j_gene: TRBJ2-2; d_gene: .; abundance: .; v_gene: TRBV9; len: 14; CDR3aa: CASSVVPSGGELFF; CDR3nt: TGTGCCAGCAGCGTAGTCCCGTCGGGCGGGGAGCTGTTTTTT
j_gene: TRBJ1-5; d_gene: .; abundance: .; v_gene: TRBV7-9; len: 15; CDR3aa: CASSLVGGDYQPQHF; CDR3nt: TGTGCCAGCAGCCTGGTAGGCGGAGATTATCAGCCCCAGCATTTT
j_gene: TRBJ2-7; d_gene: .; abundance: .; v_gene: TRBV5-6; len: 14; CDR3aa: CASSLGPQSYEQYF; CDR3nt: TGTGCCAGCAGCTTGGGCCCACAGTCCTACGAGCAGTACTTC
j_gene: TRBJ1-4; d_gene: TRBD1; abundance: .; v_gene: TRBV7-9; len: 15; CDR3aa: CASSLEAGGNEKLFF; CDR3nt: TGTGCCAGCAGCTTAGAGGCAGGGGGGAATGAAAAACTGTTTTTT
j_gene: TRBJ2-1; d_gene: TRBD2; abundance: .; v_gene: TRBV27; len: 13; CDR3aa: CATQRGGWNEQFF; CDR3nt: TGTGCCACCCAGCGGGGGGGATGGAATGAGCAGTTCTTC
j_gene: TRBJ2-3; d_gene: TRBD2; abundance: .; v_gene: TRBV29-1; len: 12; CDR3aa: CSGSGGKDTQYF; CDR3nt: TGCAGCGGTAGCGGGGGGAAGGATACGCAGTATTTT
j_gene: TRBJ2-2; d_gene: .; abundance: .; v_gene: TRBV11-2; len: 14; CDR3aa: CASSLVRNTGELFF; CDR3nt: TGTGCCAGCAGCTTAGTCAGAAACACCGGGGAGCTGTTTTTT
j_gene: TRBJ1-1; d_gene: TRBD1; abundance: .; v_gene: TRBV7-2; len: 12; CDR3aa: CASTRTGFGAFF; CDR3nt: TGTGCCAGCACCAGGACAGGGTTTGGGGCTTTCTTT
j_gene: TRBJ1-6; d_gene: TRBD1; abundance: few; v_gene: TRBV7-9; len: 14; CDR3aa: CASTFGTGSSPLHF; CDR3nt: TGTGCCAGCACCTTCGGGACAGGTAGTTCACCCCTCCACTTT
j_gene: TRBJ1-2; d_gene: .; abundance: .; v_gene: TRBV10-3; len: 13; CDR3aa: CAISETGNYGYTF; CDR3nt: TGTGCCATCAGTGAGACAGGGAACTATGGCTACACCTTC
j_gene: TRBJ2-5; d_gene: .; abundance: .; v_gene: TRBV10-3; len: 13; CDR3aa: CAISRLGAETQYF; CDR3nt: TGTGCCATCAGTCGACTTGGTGCGGAGACCCAGTACTTC
j_gene: TRBJ1-1; d_gene: .; abundance: .; v_gene: TRBV7-3; len: 14; CDR3aa: CASSPQGVGTEAFF; CDR3nt: TGTGCCAGCAGCCCGCAGGGTGTGGGCACTGAAGCTTTCTTT
j_gene: TRBJ1-4; d_gene: .; abundance: once; v_gene: TRBV18; len: 14; CDR3aa: CASSPLTQNEKLFF; CDR3nt: TGTGCCAGCTCCCCTCTAACCCAAAATGAAAAACTGTTTTTT
j_gene: TRBJ1-1; d_gene: .; abundance: .; v_gene: TRBV7-3; len: 15; CDR3aa: CASSQEGSSGTEAFF; CDR3nt: TGTGCCAGCAGCCAAGAAGGCTCCTCGGGCACTGAAGCTTTCTTT
j_gene: TRBJ2-7; d_gene: .; abundance: .; v_gene: TRBV25-1; len: 13; CDR3aa: CASSKGGVYEQYF; CDR3nt: TGTGCCAGCTCCAAAGGGGGGGTCTACGAGCAGTACTTC
j_gene: TRBJ2-2; d_gene: .; abundance: .; v_gene: TRBV7-9; len: 15; CDR3aa: CASSLGTSPTGELFF; CDR3nt: TGTGCCAGCAGCTTAGGAACTAGCCCCACCGGGGAGCTGTTTTTT
j_gene: TRBJ2-2; d_gene: TRBD2; abundance: .; v_gene: TRBV27; len: 14; CDR3aa: CASKLASNTGELFF; CDR3nt: TGTGCCAGCAAACTAGCGTCGAACACCGGGGAGCTGTTTTTT
j_gene: TRBJ2-1; d_gene: .; abundance: .; v_gene: TRBV5-6; len: 15; CDR3aa: CASSLHSIHSDEQFF; CDR3nt: TGTGCCAGCAGCTTGCATTCCATTCATAGCGATGAGCAGTTCTTC
j_gene: TRBJ1-2; d_gene: .; abundance: .; v_gene: TRBV27; len: 15; CDR3aa: CASSLSQGPLYGYTF; CDR3nt: TGTGCCAGCAGTTTATCACAGGGACCTCTCTATGGCTACACCTTC
j_gene: TRBJ1-2; d_gene: TRBD1; abundance: .; v_gene: TRBV11-2; len: 17; CDR3aa: CASSSILDRVANYGYTF; CDR3nt: TGTGCCAGCAGCTCGATCCTGGACAGGGTCGCCAACTATGGCTACACCTTC
j_gene: TRBJ1-3; d_gene: .; abundance: .; v_gene: TRBV19; len: 16; CDR3aa: CASMGVSGYSGNTIYF; CDR3nt: TGTGCCAGTATGGGAGTTTCAGGTTACTCTGGAAACACCATATATTTT
j_gene: TRBJ2-3; d_gene: TRBD1; abundance: .; v_gene: TRBV19; len: 16; CDR3aa: CASASGGQGATDTQYF; CDR3nt: TGTGCCAGCGCCTCGGGGGGACAGGGGGCGACAGATACGCAGTATTTT
j_gene: TRBJ2-3; d_gene: .; abundance: .; v_gene: TRBV4-2; len: 17; CDR3aa: CASSQAVGTGSTDTQYF; CDR3nt: TGTGCCAGCAGCCAAGCAGTCGGTACAGGGAGCACAGATACGCAGTATTTT
j_gene: TRBJ2-3; d_gene: TRBD2; abundance: .; v_gene: TRBV9; len: 17; CDR3aa: CASSVTTSGGAGDTQYF; CDR3nt: TGTGCCAGCAGCGTTACGACTAGCGGGGGGGCCGGTGATACGCAGTATTTT
j_gene: TRBJ1-2; d_gene: .; abundance: once; v_gene: TRBV5-1; len: 16; CDR3aa: CASSPARDITNYGYTF; CDR3nt: TGCGCCAGCAGCCCCGCGAGGGACATCACTAACTATGGCTACACCTTC
j_gene: TRBJ2-6; d_gene: .; abundance: .; v_gene: TRBV12-1; len: 13; CDR3aa: CASSFGGANVLTF; CDR3nt: TGTGCCAGCAGCTTCGGGGGGGCCAACGTCCTGACTTTC
j_gene: TRBJ1-1; d_gene: .; abundance: .; v_gene: TRBV5-1; len: 16; CDR3aa: CASSLDLTVGKTEAFF; CDR3nt: TGCGCCAGCAGCTTGGACTTGACAGTTGGAAAAACTGAAGCTTTCTTT